The clone carrying this TCR beta chain was seen at least ten times. TCRdb analysed the 5' RACE reads with MiXCR anew, one entry per CDR3 protein. The table records 65,000 to 90,000 distinct CDR3 sequences, about 5.5% of them present only once. Germline CDR1 and CDR2: MGHRA and YSYEKL. The V and J ends lost 4 bases and 0 bases respectively, with 15 bases between them. The CDR3 consists of 17 residues. The data were taken from a study of neurological immune-mediated disorders. The chain couples TRBV4-1 to TRBJ2-2; D is perhaps TRBD1 or TRBD2 (5 bases each). Sequences were obtained from PBMCs. The clonotype comes from a woman aged 25 to 45 with multiple sclerosis. As DNA, the CDR3 is TGCGCCAGCAGCCGACCCGGGACGGATACGAACACCGGGGAGCTGTTTTTT. Its protein product is CASSRPGTDTNTGELFF.